These T cell receptor beta chains were read from a single sample in a study of cytomegalovirus exposure and HLA in healthy donors. Assay: immunoSEQ multiplex PCR; the TCRdb copy retains only in-frame clones and omits some. The sample has 200,000 to 250,000 clones; about 83% are singletons. The sample was PBMCs. These receptors came from a human donor in good health. Both conserved end residues are part of each CDR3. The order of the fields is V gene, J gene, clone size, D gene, CDR3 protein, CDR3 DNA. A D gene is named only where the DNA matches it firmly. Size values are once, few and many counts, or a class for expanded clones, and some rows have none.

v_gene: TRBV28; j_gene: TRBJ2-3; abundance: .; d_gene: .; CDR3aa: CASEQGSTDTQYF; CDR3nt: TGTGCCAGCGAACAGGGTAGCACAGATACGCAGTATTTT
v_gene: TRBV29-1; j_gene: TRBJ2-7; abundance: .; d_gene: TRBD2; CDR3aa: CSVDKAGSSYEQYF; CDR3nt: TGCAGCGTTGACAAAGCGGGAAGTTCCTACGAGCAGTACTTC
v_gene: TRBV15; j_gene: TRBJ2-5; abundance: once; d_gene: TRBD2; CDR3aa: CATSTGGLAGRETQYF; CDR3nt: TGTGCCACCAGCACTGGGGGACTAGCAGGGAGGGAGACCCAGTACTTC
v_gene: TRBV5-1; j_gene: TRBJ2-3; abundance: once; d_gene: .; CDR3aa: CASSLVPPTDTQYF; CDR3nt: TGCGCCAGCAGCTTGGTCCCCCCTACAGATACGCAGTATTTT
v_gene: TRBV7-6; j_gene: TRBJ2-5; abundance: .; d_gene: TRBD1; CDR3aa: CASSPSLLTPGQGQETQYF; CDR3nt: TGTGCCAGCAGCCCAAGCCTCCTGACTCCGGGACAGGGGCAAGAGACCCAGTACTTC
v_gene: TRBV28; j_gene: TRBJ2-1; abundance: .; d_gene: TRBD2; CDR3aa: CASSGSSGGSYNEQFF; CDR3nt: TGTGCCAGCAGTGGCTCTAGCGGGGGCTCCTACAATGAGCAGTTCTTC
v_gene: TRBV20-1; j_gene: TRBJ2-7; abundance: .; d_gene: .; CDR3aa: CSAREGGEQYF; CDR3nt: TGCAGTGCTAGAGAAGGCGGCGAGCAGTACTTC
v_gene: TRBV7-9; j_gene: TRBJ1-1; abundance: .; d_gene: .; CDR3aa: CASSLLGQGEAFF; CDR3nt: TGTGCCAGCAGCTTGTTGGGCCAGGGAGAAGCTTTCTTT
v_gene: TRBV30; j_gene: TRBJ2-1; abundance: .; d_gene: TRBD2; CDR3aa: CAWSLGLPHNEQFF; CDR3nt: TGTGCCTGGAGTTTGGGACTACCGCACAATGAGCAGTTCTTC
v_gene: TRBV6-1; j_gene: TRBJ1-5; abundance: .; d_gene: .; CDR3aa: CASSKQVNQPQHF; CDR3nt: TGTGCCAGCAGTAAACAGGTAAATCAGCCCCAGCATTTT
v_gene: TRBV5-1; j_gene: TRBJ2-7; abundance: few; d_gene: TRBD1; CDR3aa: CASSLGGRGTYEQYF; CDR3nt: TGCGCCAGCAGCTTGGGGGGCAGGGGGACCTACGAGCAGTACTTC
v_gene: TRBV18; j_gene: TRBJ2-6; abundance: .; d_gene: .; CDR3aa: CASLSYSGANVLTF; CDR3nt: TGTGCCAGCCTATCGTACTCTGGGGCCAACGTCCTGACTTTC
v_gene: TRBV28; j_gene: TRBJ2-7; abundance: .; d_gene: TRBD2; CDR3aa: CASRPASAGGSYEQYF; CDR3nt: TGTGCCAGCAGACCCGCATCAGCGGGAGGATCGTACGAGCAGTACTTC
v_gene: TRBV27; j_gene: TRBJ2-7; abundance: .; d_gene: .; CDR3aa: CASSHGHRYEQYF; CDR3nt: TGTGCCAGCAGTCATGGACACCGCTACGAGCAGTACTTC
v_gene: TRBV6-1; j_gene: TRBJ2-3; abundance: few; d_gene: .; CDR3aa: CASTLRERVNTQYF; CDR3nt: TGTGCCAGCACCCTCAGGGAGCGGGTGAATACGCAGTATTTT
v_gene: TRBV7-9; j_gene: TRBJ2-6; abundance: .; d_gene: TRBD1; CDR3aa: CASSSNGQGMYSGANVLTF; CDR3nt: TGTGCCAGCAGCTCGAACGGACAGGGGATGTACTCTGGGGCCAACGTCCTGACTTTC
v_gene: TRBV5-6; j_gene: TRBJ1-2; abundance: few; d_gene: TRBD1; CDR3aa: CASSLYRGRSNGYTF; CDR3nt: TGTGCCAGCAGCTTGTATAGGGGGCGTAGCAATGGCTACACCTTC
v_gene: TRBV27; j_gene: TRBJ2-5; abundance: .; d_gene: TRBD2; CDR3aa: CAAGPGTSNQETQYF; CDR3nt: TGTGCCGCCGGCCCTGGGACTAGCAATCAAGAGACCCAGTACTTC
v_gene: TRBV11-2; j_gene: TRBJ2-3; abundance: .; d_gene: TRBD2; CDR3aa: CASSPGLAGGDTQYF; CDR3nt: TGTGCCAGCAGCCCAGGACTAGCGGGAGGAGATACGCAGTATTTT
v_gene: TRBV5-1; j_gene: TRBJ2-1; abundance: .; d_gene: .; CDR3aa: CASSLGADSQRVGNEQFF; CDR3nt: TGCGCCAGCAGCTTGGGTGCGGACTCTCAACGTGTTGGCAATGAGCAGTTCTTC
v_gene: TRBV4-1; j_gene: TRBJ1-1; abundance: few; d_gene: .; CDR3aa: CASSHPRVRTPTEAFF; CDR3nt: TGCGCCAGCAGCCACCCGCGGGTACGCACGCCCACTGAAGCTTTCTTT
v_gene: TRBV28; j_gene: TRBJ2-1; abundance: .; d_gene: .; CDR3aa: CASSFLQVADNEQFF; CDR3nt: TGTGCCAGCAGTTTCCTCCAAGTAGCAGATAATGAGCAGTTCTTC
v_gene: TRBV11-2; j_gene: TRBJ2-4; abundance: .; d_gene: TRBD2; CDR3aa: CASSIPSGSCYF; CDR3nt: TGTGCCAGCAGCATACCTAGCGGGAGTTGTTACTTC
v_gene: TRBV6-4; j_gene: TRBJ2-7; abundance: few; d_gene: .; CDR3aa: CASSDSLGQEGIPYEQYF; CDR3nt: TGTGCCAGCAGTGATTCCCTCGGGCAGGAGGGAATACCGTACGAGCAGTACTTC
v_gene: TRBV6-6; j_gene: TRBJ1-1; abundance: .; d_gene: TRBD1; CDR3aa: CASSSTGGNTEAFF; CDR3nt: TGTGCCAGCAGTTCGACAGGGGGTAACACTGAAGCTTTCTTT
v_gene: TRBV5-4; j_gene: TRBJ2-1; abundance: few; d_gene: TRBD2; CDR3aa: CASSPGGTKDNEQFF; CDR3nt: TGTGCCAGCAGCCCTGGCGGGACTAAAGACAATGAGCAGTTCTTC
v_gene: TRBV28; j_gene: TRBJ1-1; abundance: .; d_gene: .; CDR3aa: CASRLRTVKGTEAFF; CDR3nt: TGTGCCAGCAGGCTTCGGACAGTGAAGGGTACTGAAGCTTTCTTT
v_gene: TRBV19; j_gene: TRBJ2-5; abundance: once; d_gene: .; CDR3aa: CASSIARGVGETQYF; CDR3nt: TGTGCCAGTAGTATAGCACGTGGAGTAGGAGAGACCCAGTACTTC
v_gene: TRBV6-5; j_gene: TRBJ1-1; abundance: .; d_gene: .; CDR3aa: CASRVDRNTEAFF; CDR3nt: TGTGCCAGCAGGGTGGACAGGAACACTGAAGCTTTCTTT
v_gene: TRBV7-6; j_gene: TRBJ1-2; abundance: once; d_gene: .; CDR3aa: CASSLGESGVSGGYTF; CDR3nt: TGTGCCAGCAGCTTAGGAGAGTCAGGGGTTAGTGGTGGCTACACCTTC
v_gene: TRBV23-1; j_gene: TRBJ1-1; abundance: .; d_gene: .; CDR3aa: CASSQSLLFKGIRNTEAFF; CDR3nt: TGCGCCAGCAGTCAATCTCTCCTTTTTAAGGGGATTCGGAACACTGAAGCTTTCTTT
v_gene: TRBV4-3; j_gene: TRBJ2-1; abundance: .; d_gene: .; CDR3aa: CASSQDSRGYNEQFF; CDR3nt: TGCGCCAGCAGCCAAGATTCAAGAGGTTACAATGAGCAGTTCTTC
v_gene: TRBV28; j_gene: TRBJ1-4; abundance: few; d_gene: TRBD1; CDR3aa: CASTTGDEKLFF; CDR3nt: TGTGCCAGCACGACAGGGGATGAAAAACTGTTTTTT
v_gene: TRBV10-1; j_gene: TRBJ2-3; abundance: .; d_gene: TRBD1; CDR3aa: CASSERTGIAYF; CDR3nt: TGCGCCAGCAGTGAGAGGACAGGGATTGCATATTTT
v_gene: TRBV9; j_gene: TRBJ2-7; abundance: .; d_gene: .; CDR3aa: CASSPRSGTTYEQYF; CDR3nt: TGTGCCAGCAGCCCCCGCAGCGGGACAACCTACGAGCAGTACTTC
v_gene: TRBV7-3; j_gene: TRBJ2-3; abundance: .; d_gene: TRBD2; CDR3aa: CSSSDNQREGDTDTQYF; CDR3nt: TGTTCCAGCAGCGACAATCAGCGGGAGGGAGACACAGATACGCAGTATTTT
v_gene: TRBV28; j_gene: TRBJ1-1; abundance: once; d_gene: .; CDR3aa: CASSSGGPNTEAFF; CDR3nt: TGTGCCAGCAGTTCGGGGGGTCCAAACACTGAAGCTTTCTTT
v_gene: TRBV29-1; j_gene: TRBJ1-5; abundance: .; d_gene: .; CDR3aa: CSVTIQGRGQPQHF; CDR3nt: TGCAGCGTTACGATACAGGGAAGGGGTCAGCCCCAGCATTTT
v_gene: TRBV25-1; j_gene: TRBJ2-5; abundance: .; d_gene: .; CDR3aa: CASSDQGSGETQYF; CDR3nt: TGTGCCAGCAGTGATCAGGGGTCCGGAGAGACCCAGTACTTC